Listed here are 11 T cell receptor beta chains from one sample, sequenced in a study of blood T cell repertoires in COVID-19 (dated by TCRdb to the early 2020s). Library preparation used the immunoSEQ multiplex PCR assay. TCRdb re-hosts the immuneACCESS table, in-frame sequences only. Its copies lack some clones; in the studies checked, an unresolved V gene accounts for under half of them, and the cause for the rest is not known. The table for this sample lists some 150,000 clones; about four fifths of them were counted only once. Approximately 30% of the sample lies in the top ten. The sequenced sample was peripheral blood. The receptors derive from a woman in her sixties or seventies with acute or convalescent COVID-19.

This chain uses TRBV3-1 (or the pseudogene TRBV3-2) with TRBJ2-2; 7 bases match TRBD1. V trimming: 6 bases; J trimming: 3 bases; junction bases outside the gene matches: 4. The CDR3 has 14 residues. Germline CDR1 and CDR2: LGHDT and YNNKEL (reference sequence). The CDR3 spells CASRRTGDTGELFF. The CDR3 DNA follows: TGTGCCAGCAGACGGACAGGTGACACCGGGGAGCTGTTTTTT.

The genes are TRBV3-1 (or the pseudogene TRBV3-2) and TRBJ2-1; 7 positions agree with TRBD1. After removal of 4 bases from V and 4 bases from J, the junction contained 13 bases not matched to a gene. CDR3 length: 17 residues. CDR1 LGHDT and CDR2 YNNKEL come from the germline V gene (reference sequence). CDR3 sequence: CASSPVVGRGQYNEQFF. The CDR3 DNA is TGTGCCAGCAGCCCCGTGGTCGGAAGGGGGCAGTACAATGAGCAGTTCTTC.

This clone was seen a single time. The CDR3 sequence: CASSLAEVNTEAFF. CDR3 DNA: TGTGCCAGCAGCTTAGCAGAGGTGAACACTGAAGCTTTCTTT. The chain uses TRBV7-8 and TRBJ1-1; D remains ambiguous. Germline CDR1 reads SGHVS; CDR2 reads FQNEAQ. V was clipped by 0 bases and J by 0 bases, with 5 bases between them. The CDR3 totals 14 residues.

The rearrangement uses TRBV6-6 and TRBJ1-2; TRBD1 might be the D (6 bases). CDR3 length: 12 residues. V shed 6 bases and J shed 6 bases, with 11 bases lying between them. Germline values: CDR1 MNHNY, CDR2 SVGAGI (reference sequence). The CDR3 sequence is CASSIDRNGYTF. The CDR3 DNA reads TGTGCCAGCAGCATCGACAGGAATGGCTACACCTTC.

The rearrangement links TRBV19 to TRBJ1-5; D is possibly TRBD1 (6 bases). The germline V and J ends were trimmed by 3 bases and 0 bases, with 12 bases remaining between them. CDR1 LNHDA and CDR2 SQIVND come from the germline V gene (reference sequence). The CDR3 spans 16 residues. CDR3 residues: CASSMWRGGSNQPQHF. The CDR3 DNA follows: TGTGCCAGTAGTATGTGGAGAGGGGGTAGCAATCAGCCCCAGCATTTT.

This clone was counted between two and nine times. The rearrangement uses TRBV27 and TRBJ2-1; TRBD1 is a possible D gene (6 bases). V was clipped by 3 bases and J by 7 bases, with 13 bases between them. Per germline, CDR1 MNHEY and CDR2 SMNVEV (reference sequence). CDR3 length: 14 amino acids. DNA of the CDR3: TGTGCCAGCAGTTTCAGGGGTAGCCTTAATGAGCAGTTCTTC. Residues: CASSFRGSLNEQFF.

The chain recombines TRBV7-2 with TRBJ1-1, with 7 bases fitting TRBD1. The CDR3 is 17 amino acids. CDR1 is SGHTA and CDR2 is FQGNSA in the germline V gene. Unmatched junction bases numbered 11, after V lost 1 base and J lost 3 bases. As DNA, the CDR3 is TGTGCCAGCAGCTTAGACTGGACGAGGCAGGGGGACACTGAAGCTTTCTTT. This sequence encodes CASSLDWTRQGDTEAFF.

This clone was counted only a few times. CDR3 in amino acids: CASSFQPGQVMQQYF. The CDR3 region has the DNA TGTGCCAGCAGTTTCCAGCCGGGACAGGTAATGCAGCAGTACTTC. The chain combines TRBV27 with TRBJ2-7, with 8 nucleotides matching TRBD1. Looked up from germline, CDR1 is MNHEY and CDR2 is SMNVEV (reference sequence). This CDR3 has 15 amino acids. Unmatched junction bases numbered 12, after V lost 3 bases and J lost 8 bases.

The chain is built from TRBV18 and TRBJ1-5, with D possibly being TRBD1 (6 bases). Trimming removed 6 bases from V and 7 bases from J, with 22 bases in between. CDR3 size: 16 residues. CDR1 and CDR2 from the germline V gene are KGHSH and LQKENI. CDR3 sequence: CASSLWAQGRGQPQHF. The CDR3 region has the DNA TGTGCCAGCTCCCTATGGGCACAGGGCAGAGGGCAGCCCCAGCATTTT.

The rearrangement links TRBV28 to TRBJ1-1; possible D gene TRBD1, 5 bases. Germline CDR1 is MDHEN and CDR2 is SYDVKM. The V end was cut by 7 bases, the J end by 6 bases, with 24 bases between. This CDR3 comprises 16 residues. The CDR3 reads CASTPGRAPTKAEAFF. The CDR3 DNA reads as TGTGCCAGCACCCCAGGGAGGGCCCCAACAAAGGCTGAAGCTTTCTTT.

The chain uses TRBV28 and TRBJ2-5; 8 bases map to TRBD1. Per germline, CDR1 MDHEN and CDR2 SYDVKM. There are 14 residues in the CDR3. The ends lost 3 bases at V and 5 bases at J; junction bases unmatched: 5. In DNA form, the CDR3 reads TGTGCCAGCAGTTTGGACAGGGTGAGCGAGACCCAGTACTTC. Protein product: CASSLDRVSETQYF.